This is a list of T cell receptor beta chains from one sample in a study of cytomegalovirus exposure and HLA in healthy donors. TCRdb's copy holds only in-frame clones and misses some; the assay was immunoSEQ multiplex PCR. The table includes about 110,000 clones, approximately 82% detected once. Sequenced sample: PBMCs. These TCRs come from a man younger than 40 in good health and CMV-seropositive. The CDR3 runs from the conserved cysteine through the conserved F or W. A D gene is named only where the DNA matches it firmly. A clone size is listed for some rows: how often the clone was seen (once, few, many), or a class if it is expanded.

D,J,length,size,V,DNA,CDR3
-,TRBJ1-2,14,-,TRBV5-4,TGTGCCAGCAATCCGGGGGACTTTAACTATGGCTACACCTTC,CASNPGDFNYGYTF
-,TRBJ2-5,16,-,TRBV7-2,TGTGCCAGCAGCCACTACCCCACTATAAAAGGAGAGACCCAGTACTTC,CASSHYPTIKGETQYF
TRBD1,TRBJ1-6,15,-,TRBV28,TGTGCCAGCAGTGCCGGGACAGGGAAAAATTCACCCCTCCACTTT,CASSAGTGKNSPLHF
TRBD2,TRBJ2-5,15,once,TRBV28,TGTGCCAGCGCGTCGCCCGGGACTAGGGGAGAGACCCAGTACTTC,CASASPGTRGETQYF
-,TRBJ1-1,15,-,TRBV5-6,TGTGCCAGCAGCTTGCGAATCGGGGGGAACACTGAAGCTTTCTTT,CASSLRIGGNTEAFF
-,TRBJ1-3,13,few,TRBV10-3,TGTGCCATCCGGGAGAGCTCTGGAAACACCATATATTTT,CAIRESSGNTIYF
TRBD2,TRBJ2-5,18,once,TRBV2,TGTGCCAGCAGAACGCCCCTCAGCGGGGGGGGGCTTAAAGAGACCCAGTACTTC,CASRTPLSGGGLKETQYF
-,TRBJ1-2,11,-,TRBV20-1,TGCAGTGTGGGGGGGCTGAGTCGCTACACCTTC,CSVGGLSRYTF
TRBD2,TRBJ2-3,16,-,TRBV10-1,TGCGCCAGCAGTGAGCGGCCTAGCGGGGGGGCAGATACGCAGTATTTT,CASSERPSGGADTQYF
-,TRBJ2-3,15,-,TRBV14,TGTGCCAGCAGCCAGCGGTCCCAGCCCACAGATACGCAGTATTTT,CASSQRSQPTDTQYF
-,TRBJ1-5,14,-,TRBV9,TGTGCCAGCAGCCCGGGGACGGCGGGACAGCCCCAGCATTTT,CASSPGTAGQPQHF
TRBD2,TRBJ2-6,16,-,TRBV7-3,TGTGCCAGCAGCTTCCCCCGGGGGGTAGGGGCCAACGTCCTGACTTTC,CASSFPRGVGANVLTF
-,TRBJ2-7,14,few,TRBV6-5,TGTGCCAGCAGCTGGGTAGGGGGGGCGTACGAGCAGTACTTC,CASSWVGGAYEQYF
TRBD1,TRBJ1-5,16,-,TRBV5-8,TGTGCCAGCAGCCAAGCGACAGGGGCTACAGGTCAGCCCCAGCATTTT,CASSQATGATGQPQHF
-,TRBJ2-3,14,few,TRBV19,TGTGCCAGTAGTAAGCGGCTGGACACAGATACGCAGTATTTT,CASSKRLDTDTQYF
TRBD1,TRBJ1-2,14,few,TRBV25-1,TGTGCCAGCAGTGGTTGGACAGGTCTCTATGGCTACACCTTC,CASSGWTGLYGYTF
-,TRBJ2-3,13,-,TRBV6-5,TGTGCCAGCAGCCTCCTCCGCACAGATACGCAGTATTTT,CASSLLRTDTQYF
-,TRBJ1-5,16,once,TRBV28,TGTGCCACGAGGGTCCGTCTCGAGTCCCAGAACCAGCCCCAGCATTTT,CATRVRLESQNQPQHF
-,TRBJ1-2,13,few,TRBV6-1,TGTGCCAGCAGTGACGGGGTGAACTATGGCTACACCTTC,CASSDGVNYGYTF
TRBD2,TRBJ2-3,16,-,TRBV5-4,TGTGCCAGCAGCTTGCACTCCGGGGGGGAAACAGATACGCAGTATTTT,CASSLHSGGETDTQYF
-,TRBJ2-5,14,-,TRBV28,TGTGCCAGCAGTTTCCTGGGGGGTAGGGAGACCCAGTACTTC,CASSFLGGRETQYF
TRBD2,TRBJ2-5,16,-,TRBV27,TGTGCCAGCAGACAAAGACTAGCGGTGGACCAAGAGACCCAGTACTTC,CASRQRLAVDQETQYF
TRBD1,TRBJ1-6,13,-,TRBV7-2,TGTGCCGGGGGGACAGGTGGAAATTCACCCCTCCACTTT,CAGGTGGNSPLHF
-,TRBJ2-1,15,few,TRBV7-9,TGTGCCAGCAGCTTAGAAGAGCTACAGGGTGCGCGTCGGTTCTTC,CASSLEELQGARRFF
-,TRBJ2-2,15,-,TRBV4-3,TGCGCCAGCAGCCAGATGGTCCTGAACACCGGGGGGCTGTTTTTT,CASSQMVLNTGGLFF
TRBD1,TRBJ1-2,13,few,TRBV7-2,TGTGCCAGCAGGGACAGGGGGAACTATGGCTACACCTTC,CASRDRGNYGYTF